This T cell receptor (beta chain) was recorded in a study of blood T cell repertoires in COVID-19. Germline CDR1 is SGHRS and CDR2 is YFSETQ. V dropped 4 bases and J dropped 8; count of bases not matched to a gene: 10. CDR3 length: 15 amino acids. This table comes from immunoSEQ multiplex PCR, and its TCRdb copy is limited to in-frame clones, with some not included. In the table there are 300,000 to 450,000 clones, around 85% of which are singletons. The V and J genes are TRBV5-1 and TRBJ1-4; 8 positions match TRBD1. The TCR originated in a woman aged 18 to 35 with acute or convalescent COVID-19. The source material was peripheral blood. The DNA of the CDR3 is TGCGCCAGCAGCCCTCAACAGGGGGGAAAGGAAAAACTGTTTTTT. Protein product: CASSPQQGGKEKLFF.